The sequence of this TCR beta chain was determined in a study of T cell responses to AZD1222 COVID-19 vaccine. Study observations and caveats: Sampling that yielded the repertoires occurred only after the peak T cell response.

The CDR3 totals 14 residues. Trimming cost V 8 bases and J 3 bases, with 17 bases left between them. CDR1 SNHLY and CDR2 FYNNEI come from the germline V gene. This table comes from immunoSEQ multiplex PCR, and its TCRdb copy is limited to in-frame clones, with some not included. Altogether 90,000 or so clones are present, 65% to 90% being singletons, with the ten largest covering about 7.5%. Comments on this clone: Its antigen remains unknown.

Sample: peripheral blood, taken on day 0 of AZD1222 vaccination. The chain is built from TRBV2 and TRBJ2-7; D is perhaps TRBD2 (5 bases). This TCR was sampled from an adult in good health. CDR3 bases: TGTGCCAGCGAGGGCTCTGGGATAGACTACGAGCAGTACTTC. Its translation is CASEGSGIDYEQYF.